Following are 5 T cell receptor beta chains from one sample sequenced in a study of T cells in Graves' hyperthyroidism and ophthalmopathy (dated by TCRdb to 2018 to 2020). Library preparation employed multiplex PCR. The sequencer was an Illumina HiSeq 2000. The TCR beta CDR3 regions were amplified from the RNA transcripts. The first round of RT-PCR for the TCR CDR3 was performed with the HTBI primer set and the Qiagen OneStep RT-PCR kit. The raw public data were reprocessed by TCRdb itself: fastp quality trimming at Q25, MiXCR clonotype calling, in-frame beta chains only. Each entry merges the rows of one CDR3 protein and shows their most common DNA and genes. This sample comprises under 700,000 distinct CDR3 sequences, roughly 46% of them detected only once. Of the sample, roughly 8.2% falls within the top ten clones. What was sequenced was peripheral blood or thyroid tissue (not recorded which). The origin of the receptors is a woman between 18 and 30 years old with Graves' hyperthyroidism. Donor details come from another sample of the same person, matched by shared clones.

In DNA form, the CDR3 reads TGCAGTGCTGGGACTCCGAGCTCCTACGAGCAGTACTTC. The encoded protein is CSAGTPSSYEQYF. The chain couples TRBV20-1 to TRBJ2-7, with D perhaps matching TRBD2 (6 bases). V lost 5 bases to trimming and J lost 0 bases, with 11 bases between them. In germline, CDR1 is DFQATT, CDR2 SNEGSKA (reference sequence). CDR3 length: 13 amino acids.

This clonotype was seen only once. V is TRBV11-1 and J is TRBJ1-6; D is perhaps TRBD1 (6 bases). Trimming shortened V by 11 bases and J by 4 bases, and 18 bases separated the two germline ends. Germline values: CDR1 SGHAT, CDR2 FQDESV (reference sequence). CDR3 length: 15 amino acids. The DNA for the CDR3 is TGTGCCCCCCGAGCGGGCAGGGGTTATAATTCACCCCTCCACTTT. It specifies CAPRAGRGYNSPLHF.

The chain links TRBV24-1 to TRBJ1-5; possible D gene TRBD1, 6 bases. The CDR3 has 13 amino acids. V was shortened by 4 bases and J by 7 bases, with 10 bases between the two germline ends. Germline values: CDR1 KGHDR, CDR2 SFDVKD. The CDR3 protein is CATSEQGGQPQHF. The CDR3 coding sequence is TGTGCCACCAGTGAACAGGGTGGACAGCCCCAGCATTTT.

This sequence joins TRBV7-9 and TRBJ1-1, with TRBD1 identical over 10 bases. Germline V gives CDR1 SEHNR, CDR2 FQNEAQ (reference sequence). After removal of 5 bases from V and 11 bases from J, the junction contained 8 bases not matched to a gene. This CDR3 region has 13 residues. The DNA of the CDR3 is TGTGCCAGCAGCCCCGGGACAGGGGCCTCGGCTTTCTTT. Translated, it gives CASSPGTGASAFF.

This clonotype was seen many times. The DNA of the CDR3 is TGTGCCAGCAGCCAGGGACAGTCCTACGAGCAGTACTTC. It translates to CASSQGQSYEQYF. The chain carries TRBV7-9 and TRBJ2-7, with 7 positions matching TRBD1. Germline assignment: CDR1 SEHNR and CDR2 FQNEAQ (reference sequence). Trimming cost V 5 bases and J 1 base; bases outside gene matches: 2. The CDR3 loop spans 13 amino acids.